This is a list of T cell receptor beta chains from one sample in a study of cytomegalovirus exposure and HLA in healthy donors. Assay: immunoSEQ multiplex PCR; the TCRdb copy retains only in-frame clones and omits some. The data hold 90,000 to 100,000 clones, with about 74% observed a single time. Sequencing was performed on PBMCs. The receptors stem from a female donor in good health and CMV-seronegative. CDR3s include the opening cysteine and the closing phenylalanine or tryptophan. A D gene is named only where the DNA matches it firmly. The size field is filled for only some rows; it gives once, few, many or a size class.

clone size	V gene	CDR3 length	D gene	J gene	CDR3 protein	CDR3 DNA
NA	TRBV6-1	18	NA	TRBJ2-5	CASSDILGEDISSETQYF	TGTGCCAGCAGTGACATTCTTGGGGAGGATATCTCGTCAGAGACCCAGTACTTC
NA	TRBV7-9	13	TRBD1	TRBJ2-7	CSSSSRQGKEQYF	TGTTCCAGCAGCTCCAGACAGGGAAAGGAGCAGTACTTC
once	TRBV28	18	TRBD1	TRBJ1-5	CASSPSASGQYLNQPQHF	TGTGCCAGCAGTCCAAGTGCCTCGGGACAGTACCTTAATCAGCCCCAGCATTTT
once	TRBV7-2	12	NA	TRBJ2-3	CASSRATDTQYF	TGTGCCAGCAGCCGCGCCACAGATACGCAGTATTTT
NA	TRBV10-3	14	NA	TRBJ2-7	CAISGAQRPYEQYF	TGTGCCATCAGTGGGGCCCAGCGGCCCTACGAGCAGTACTTC
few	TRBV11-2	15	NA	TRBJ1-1	CASSLDFGRGTEAFF	TGTGCCAGCAGCTTAGATTTCGGCCGAGGCACTGAAGCTTTCTTT
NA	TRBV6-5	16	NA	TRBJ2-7	CASSYSVPSHSYEQYF	TGTGCCAGCAGTTACTCGGTCCCTAGCCACTCCTACGAGCAGTACTTC
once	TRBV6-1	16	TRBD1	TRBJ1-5	CASSGTGYYSNQPQHF	TGTGCCAGCAGTGGGACAGGTTACTATAGCAATCAGCCCCAGCATTTT
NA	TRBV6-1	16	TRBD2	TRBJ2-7	CASSDWTSGRTYEQYF	TGTGCCAGCAGTGATTGGACTAGCGGGAGAACCTACGAGCAGTACTTC
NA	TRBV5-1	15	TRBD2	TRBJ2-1	CASRLAGESYNEQFF	TGCGCCAGCAGGCTAGCGGGAGAAAGCTACAATGAGCAGTTCTTC
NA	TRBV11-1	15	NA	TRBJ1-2	CASSLFRGEGDGYTF	TGTGCCAGCAGCCTCTTTCGGGGGGAAGGTGACGGCTACACCTTC
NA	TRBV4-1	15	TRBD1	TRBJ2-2	CASSRFRQGSGELFF	TGCGCCAGCAGCCGATTCCGACAGGGTTCCGGGGAGCTGTTTTTT
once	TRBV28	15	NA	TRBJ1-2	CASSLSTGLRHGYTF	TGTGCCAGCAGTTTATCTACAGGGCTCCGGCATGGCTACACCTTC
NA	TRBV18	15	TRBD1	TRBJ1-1	CASSAQTGVNTEAFF	TGTGCCAGCTCAGCTCAGACAGGGGTTAACACTGAAGCTTTCTTT
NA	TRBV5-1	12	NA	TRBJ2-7	CASSETTGTAYF	TGCGCCAGCAGCGAGACAACCGGGACTGCGTACTTC
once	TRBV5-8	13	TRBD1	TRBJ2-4	CASSLGQGNIQYF	TGTGCCAGCAGCTTGGGACAGGGAAACATTCAGTACTTC
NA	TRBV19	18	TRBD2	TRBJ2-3	CASSTYMTSGASTDTQYF	TGTGCCAGTAGTACCTACATGACTAGCGGGGCTAGCACAGATACGCAGTATTTT
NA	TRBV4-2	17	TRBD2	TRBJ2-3	CASSPNRASGSTDTQYF	TGTGCCAGCAGCCCAAATCGGGCTAGCGGGAGCACAGATACGCAGTATTTT
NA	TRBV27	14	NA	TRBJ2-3	CASSWSGGTDTQYF	TGTGCCAGCAGTTGGTCAGGGGGGACAGATACGCAGTATTTT
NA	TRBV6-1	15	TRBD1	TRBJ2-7	CASSEHRGVSYEQYF	TGTGCCAGCAGTGAACACAGGGGTGTCTCCTACGAGCAGTACTTC
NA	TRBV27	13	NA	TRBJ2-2	CASSSLFTGELFF	TGTGCCAGCAGTTCCCTATTCACCGGGGAGCTGTTTTTT
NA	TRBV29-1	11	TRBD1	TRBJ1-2	CSVGTVYGYTF	TGCAGCGTAGGGACAGTTTATGGCTACACCTTC
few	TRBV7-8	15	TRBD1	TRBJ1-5	CASSLATGSAQPQHF	TGTGCCAGCAGCTTAGCGACAGGGTCTGCTCAGCCCCAGCATTTT
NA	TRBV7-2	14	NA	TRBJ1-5	CASSEDRRYQPQHF	TGTGCCAGCAGCGAAGACAGGAGATATCAGCCCCAGCATTTT
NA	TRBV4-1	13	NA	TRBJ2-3	CARHTFSADTQYF	TGCGCCAGACATACGTTTTCTGCAGATACGCAGTATTTT
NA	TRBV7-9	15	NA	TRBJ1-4	CASSPAGTSGEKLFF	TGTGCCAGCAGCCCGGCCGGGACTTCGGGGGAAAAACTGTTTTTT
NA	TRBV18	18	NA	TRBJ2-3	CASSPFSSSAGTQGTQYF	TGTGCCAGCTCACCGTTTTCGTCCTCAGCAGGGACACAGGGTACGCAGTATTTT
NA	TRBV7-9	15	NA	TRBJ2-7	CASSLDTGSPYEQYF	TGTGCCAGCAGCTTAGACACAGGGTCCCCCTACGAGCAGTACTTC
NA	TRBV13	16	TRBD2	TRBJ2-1	CASSLGLAGGMNEQFF	TGTGCCAGCAGCTTAGGACTAGCGGGAGGGATGAATGAGCAGTTCTTC
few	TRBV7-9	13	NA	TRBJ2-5	CASSPVHGETQYF	TGTGCCAGCAGCCCCGTACATGGAGAGACCCAGTACTTC
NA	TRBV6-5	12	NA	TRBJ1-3	CASRDTGNTIYF	TGTGCCAGCAGGGACACCGGAAACACCATATATTTT
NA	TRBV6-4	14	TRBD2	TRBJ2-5	CASSPAGGAETQYF	TGTGCCAGCAGCCCCGCGGGGGGCGCAGAGACCCAGTACTTC
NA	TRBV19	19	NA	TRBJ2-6	CASSIRGMARGSGANVLTF	TGTGCCAGTAGTATAAGGGGCATGGCCAGGGGCTCTGGGGCCAACGTCCTGACTTTC
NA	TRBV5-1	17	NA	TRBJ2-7	CASSLPRVAESYYEQYF	TGCGCCAGCAGCCTTCCTCGGGTAGCGGAAAGCTACTACGAGCAGTACTTC
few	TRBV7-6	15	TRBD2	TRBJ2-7	CASSQRVAGEYEQYF	TGTGCCAGCAGCCAGAGAGTAGCGGGGGAATACGAGCAGTACTTC
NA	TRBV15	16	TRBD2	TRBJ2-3	CATSRTSGGAVDTQYF	TGTGCCACCAGCAGAACTAGCGGGGGGGCAGTGGATACGCAGTATTTT
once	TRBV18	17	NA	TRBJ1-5	CASSPNQGSESNQPQHF	TGTGCCAGCTCACCAAATCAGGGGAGTGAAAGCAATCAGCCCCAGCATTTT